The 3 T cell receptor beta chains below all came from one sample that was sequenced in a study of blood T cell repertoires in COVID-19. Produced via immunoSEQ multiplex PCR; TCRdb's table is partial and in-frame only. This table holds about 190,000 clones, 75% to 95% found once. Sequencing was done on a sample of peripheral blood. The origin of the receptors is a man in his fifties or sixties with acute or convalescent COVID-19.

The chain couples TRBV5-1 to TRBJ2-3; 7 bases agree with TRBD1. CDR1 and CDR2 from the germline V gene are SGHRS and YFSETQ. V lost 4 bases to trimming and J lost 1 base; unmatched junction nucleotides: 3. The CDR3 has 14 residues. CDR3 sequence: CASSGGQRTDTQYF. The DNA of the CDR3 is TGCGCCAGCAGCGGGGGACAGCGCACAGATACGCAGTATTTT.

The gene calls are TRBV6-1 and TRBJ2-1; no reliable D call. Trimming took off 2 bases at V and 10 bases at J, with 9 bases between the two ends. There are 12 residues in the CDR3. Germline CDR1 reads MNHNS; CDR2 reads SASEGT. Here the CDR3 reads CASSEHGSEQFF. The CDR3 nucleotides are TGTGCCAGCAGTGAACACGGGTCGGAGCAGTTCTTC.

This rearrangement joins TRBV27 to TRBJ1-2; the D gene is possibly TRBD1 (5 bases). In germline, CDR1 is MNHEY, CDR2 SMNVEV (reference sequence). V was clipped by 5 bases and J by 8 bases, with 15 bases between them. This CDR3 is built from 13 residues. The CDR3 protein is CASSDQGLGGYTF. The CDR3 region has the DNA TGTGCCAGCAGTGACCAGGGTCTAGGCGGCTACACCTTC.